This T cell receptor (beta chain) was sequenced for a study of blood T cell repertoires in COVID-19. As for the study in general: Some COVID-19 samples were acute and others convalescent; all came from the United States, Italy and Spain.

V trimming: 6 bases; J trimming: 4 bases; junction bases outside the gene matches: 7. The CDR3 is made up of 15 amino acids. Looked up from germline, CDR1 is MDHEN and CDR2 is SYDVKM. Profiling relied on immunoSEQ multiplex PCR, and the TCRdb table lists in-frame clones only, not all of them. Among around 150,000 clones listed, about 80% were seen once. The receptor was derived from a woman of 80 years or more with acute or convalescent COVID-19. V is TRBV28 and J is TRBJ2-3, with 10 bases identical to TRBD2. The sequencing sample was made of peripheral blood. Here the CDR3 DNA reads TGTGCCAGCAGCTTCCCGGGACTAGCGTCAGATACGCAGTATTTT. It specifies CASSFPGLASDTQYF.